This paragraph reports one T cell receptor (beta chain). There is no known antigen for this receptor. No much larger clonotype is one base removed from it; base qualities were not supplied. The cohort comprised approximately 700 healthy bone marrow donors. All cohort members were sampled while nominally healthy, although unrecorded immune exposures were likely present. The donor was CMV seronegative and was included in the group of 352 seronegative cohort members. Each donor provided a peripheral blood sample, and peripheral blood mononuclear cells were used for TCR beta sequencing. The Qiagen DNeasy Blood Extraction Kit was used to extract genomic DNA from the blood cell samples. The data belong to a study of cytomegalovirus exposure and HLA in healthy donors (dated by TCRdb to about 2017). In the study overall: In an earlier analysis of around 540 of the donors, 250 to 350 Gb of sequence data and 90 million to 130 million unique TCR beta sequences from about 190 million T cells were reported. Using immunosequencing, the study profiled T cell repertoires from 666 subjects and related those repertoires to cytomegalovirus serostatus. To predict cytomegalovirus infection status, the study combined high-throughput TCR immunosequencing, statistical association of individual TCRs with disease status, and machine learning. On average, 235,054 unique TCR beta nucleotide sequences were sequenced per donor among more than 350 genotyped donors of the cohort, with 15% to 20% of those sequences being non-productive. An earlier analysis of 500 to 750 of the donors applied high-throughput TCR beta sequencing to assess whether each TCR beta V gene segment acted as functional or pseudogenic. Every repertoire in the discovery cohort had been generated on one and the same sequencing platform. Because of strong linkage in the cohort, roughly five DR-DQ haplotypes were treated as single units for association and clustering. HLA typing covered class I and class II loci at four-digit resolution. Of the roughly 400 genotyped donors, approximately 80% fell in the genetic ancestry cluster associated with self-reported Caucasian donors. Donor age, sex, ethnicity and CMV serostatus were compiled alongside the repertoire data. Besides the first cohort of 500 to 700 subjects, a separate validation cohort made up of 120 different subjects was used. In the later analysis, no new phenotypic data were used to find candidate immune exposures; instead, reliance was placed on TCR beta sequences and their occurrence across donors. A later analysis re-analyzed previously published TCR beta repertoires from 500 to 700 donors and added high-resolution HLA genotyping to study TCR occurrence patterns. A later genetic analysis used genome-wide SNP genotypes for about 55% of the 666 donors, treating that subset as a discovery cohort. The study was designed to test whether signatures of past pathogen exposure could be identified by cataloging public T cell receptors. About 280 gigabases of sequencing data and tens of millions of unique TCR sequences were included in an early release covering roughly 700 HLA-typed donors. Typing coverage differed by locus: A, B, C, DRB1 and DQB1 were typed in about 629-640 donors, DQA1 in about 500, DPA1 in 600 to 610, and DPB1 in 472. Results the study describes overall, beyond this receptor: This cohort had only TCR beta chains sequenced, and the lack of alpha or paired-chain data limited which features could be detected. Immune exposure information for the cohort was limited to CMV serostatus. The 87-base-pair reads could not distinguish some IMGT-functional V segments, including TRBV6-2 and TRBV6-3, so those segments were excluded. Most TCR sequences were observed very rarely across donors, whereas some public TCRs were present in many individuals. HLA typing was unavailable for some donors at each locus, so association tests used only the typed subset. The sequencing pipeline was judged likely to have produced a cluster of highly shared sequence variants as a technical artifact. Assigning TCR associations to individual alleles was difficult when HLA alleles, especially DR and DQ, strongly co-occurred. The classifier was reported to diagnose cytomegalovirus status with high specificity and sensitivity in both the original cohort and the validation cohort. Sequencing depth was assumed to be roughly uniform across donors in the presence/absence analyses, though that assumption may not hold. In a later genetic analysis, a missense DCLRE1C variant was associated with V-gene and J-gene trimming of TCR beta chains, and the association was replicated in an independent cohort. Compared with the 666-donor mean, donors in an Asian-associated ancestry cluster had fewer N-insertions in productive TCRs, according to a later genetic analysis. A later analysis found that most CMV-associated TCR beta chains appeared HLA-restricted, with HLA associations seemingly driven largely by CMV exposure. According to a later analysis, TCR association rates differed among HLA loci, with DRB1 alleles showing the most associated TCRs and HLA-C alleles showing the fewest. Compared with equally common non-associated chains, HLA-associated TCR beta chains in a later analysis were more clonally expanded and had lower generation probabilities. At a false discovery rate of 0.05, a later analysis linked under 20,000 TCR beta sequences to specific HLA alleles. An earlier analysis of around 600 of the donors showed that most TCR beta V segments appeared in productive rearrangements either about 90% or about 30% of the time, which broadly matched IMGT annotations. Because counts were too low, some 16 rarely observed V segments, including chromosome 9 orphons, were excluded from the earlier analysis of some 540 of the donors. The study gave a list of 150 to 200 TCR beta chains associated with cytomegalovirus. Correlated functional status among segregating V segments might be attributable to linkage disequilibrium, but an unknown experimental factor could not be ruled out. Three of the identified cytomegalovirus-associated TCR beta chains were confirmed in vitro to be specific for cytomegalovirus antigens. In a later analysis, several top co-occurrence clusters were reported to appear linked to parvovirus B19, influenza, CMV and Epstein-Barr virus. A further reported finding was that TCR beta sequences accurately predicted the HLA-A and HLA-B alleles for most subjects in the first cohort. It was suggested by the authors that the approach could potentially be generalized to other disease states and immunological phenotypes.

The library relied on the immunoSEQ multiplex PCR assay. For the multiplex PCR, a mixture combining 60 forward primers for TCR Vbeta segments and 13 reverse primers for TCR Jbeta segments was used. The CDR3 region of rearranged TCR beta genes was amplified from genomic DNA by a multiplex PCR assay. The amplified TCR beta libraries were sequenced on the Illumina HiSeq System as 87-base-pair reads. As for the authors' bioinformatics: In a later analysis, tens of millions of unique TCR beta chains were counted across the 690 or so repertoires, and roughly 9.9 million of these chains were shared by at least two donors. To remove PCR and sequencing errors, raw reads were error-corrected and collapsed into unique sequences using a nearest-neighbor algorithm that merged closely related sequences. Alignment of CDR3 sequences to IMGT reference sequences was used to assign V, D and J gene segments. Each retained sequence needed at least a six-nucleotide match to both a V gene segment and a J gene segment. Rearrangements were classified as productive when the CDR3 lacked stop codons and remained in frame with V and J, and all other rearrangements were classified as non-productive. Following IMGT convention, CDR3 was defined as the stretch from the second conserved V-encoded cysteine to the conserved J-encoded phenylalanine. In an earlier analysis of 500 to 650 of the donors, sequences lacking an unambiguous match to a single V gene segment were excluded. An earlier analysis of fewer than 750 of the donors called V segments functional above 56.7% productive rearrangements and segregating when the between-donor standard deviation exceeded 5%. To diagnose cytomegalovirus status from the catalog of TCR beta chain sequences, a statistical classification framework was built. In a later analysis, V and J genes were assigned by comparing TCR nucleotide sequences against IMGT/GENE-DB human TR gene sequences. A later analysis assigned CDR3 sequences and most-parsimonious VDJ recombination scenarios with the TCRdist pipeline. In a later analysis, each TCR beta chain was defined by its CDR3 amino acid sequence together with its V-gene family, and reads lacking a unique V-gene family were excluded. A later analysis removed 600 or so highly shared, low-generation-probability nucleotide sequences to deal with suspected cross-contamination and a sequencing artifact. For each public chain, a later analysis derived a clonal expansion index from normalized ranks of inferred template counts within each repertoire. In a later analysis, generation probabilities were computed using a VDJ recombination model fitted to out-of-frame rearrangements, and the results were checked against IGoR. Hypergeometric tests were used in a later analysis to score TCR-TCR, TCR-HLA and TCR-CMV co-occurrence, with a repertoire-size bias correction applied to the TCR pairs. To estimate false discovery rates, a later analysis permuted the HLA or CMV assignments 20 times. In a later analysis, co-occurring TCRs were grouped with DBSCAN, and TCRdist sequence similarity was added when clustering was performed within HLA-allele-positive subsets. Co-occurrence clustering excluded repertoires with fewer than 30,000 or more than 120,000 public chains, plus five with anomalous nucleotide sharing. Drawn from immuneACCESS, this table holds only the in-frame rearrangements with V and J called that TCRdb kept. Clones are partly lost; checked studies trace under half to an unresolved V gene and leave the rest unexplained. That table is the source of V, J and clone size, and D and trimming were worked out from the DNA. The sample includes around 210,000 clones, with 75% to 90% observed a single time. The top ten constitute 2.5% to 3.5% of the sample.

The CDR3 spans 13 residues, from the cysteine through the phenylalanine. The only DNA kept is the CDR3, 39 bases in frame from the first base. The germline V gene encodes CDR1 SGHRS and CDR2 YFSETQ. The V end loses 7 bases and the J end loses 7 bases, and a stretch of 15 bases separates them. The sample consisted of PBMCs. The origin of this receptor is a woman in her thirties or forties in good health and CMV-seronegative. Recombination joined TRBV5-1 with TRBJ2-1; the D gene lacks a confident call. CDR3 sequence: CASGSLVANEQFF. The nucleotide sequence reads TGCGCCAGCGGATCCCTGGTAGCAAATGAGCAGTTCTTC.